This T cell receptor beta chain was profiled in a study of blood T cell repertoires in COVID-19. Overall study context: Sources were T cells, B-cell-depleted T cells, or PBMCs; the material itself was cDNA or gDNA.

J gave up 4 bases and V 1 base, and 13 bases lay outside the gene matches. Germline CDR1 is MNHEY and CDR2 is SMNVEV (reference sequence). The CDR3 extends over 18 amino acids. The data were produced by immunoSEQ multiplex PCR, yet TCRdb's version contains in-frame clones alone and is incomplete. The top ten hold over 2% of the sample, which has 200,000 to 300,000 clones, around 87% seen once. The sample taken for sequencing was peripheral blood. This TCR was sampled from a woman aged 50 to 60 with acute or convalescent COVID-19. The chain joins TRBV27 to TRBJ2-5; TRBD1 agrees at 9 bases. This CDR3 reads CASSLFPPGTGYGETQYF. The CDR3 nucleotides are TGTGCCAGCAGTTTATTTCCCCCCGGGACAGGGTACGGAGAGACCCAGTACTTC.